This TCR beta chain comes out of a study of OX40 agonist ivuxolimab in advanced cancers. Looking at the study overall: Ivuxolimab, which targeted the costimulatory receptor OX40 (CD134), was an agonistic, fully human IgG2 monoclonal antibody. Intravenous ivuxolimab was administered to patients every 2 weeks at six dose levels: 0.01, 0.1, 0.3, 1.5, 3 and 10 mg/kg. Of the approximately 53 patients in dose escalation, about 19 had hepatocellular carcinoma, roughly 15 had melanoma, 9 had renal cell carcinoma and 9 had head and neck cancer. In the dose-escalation cohort, roughly four fifths of patients were male, and the mean age was roughly 60 years, with a range of about 23 to 85. Patients were allowed to have had prior anti-PD-1, anti-PD-L1 or anti-CTLA-4 therapy, and roughly 40% of the dose-escalation patients had previously received checkpoint inhibitors. Partial responses were achieved by three dose-escalation patients, of whom one had hepatocellular carcinoma and two had cutaneous melanoma. Peripheral TCRbeta sequencing was intended to test whether TCR sequence diversity was altered and clonal T-cell expansion was caused by ivuxolimab. The paper reports the monotherapy dose-escalation portion (N of about 50 patients) of the phase I ivuxolimab trial. Beyond this particular receptor, the publication reports: Low levels of normalized T-cell clonal expansion were also seen in some patients who did not respond. After ivuxolimab, more expanded clones were found on average in CD8+ T cells than in CD4+ T cells. Clonal expansion of both CD4+ and CD8+ blood T cells was observed from baseline to week 6 at doses 0.1 to 3.0 mg/kg. In the 0.1-3.0 mg/kg groups, partial responders had among the lowest normalized peripheral clonal expansion, particularly in CD8+ T cells. The antigen specificity of the clonally expanded peripheral T cells was not determined.

The trial excluded patients who had a history of autoimmune disease or who were on systemic immunosuppression. Peripheral blood for TCR sequencing was drawn from every dose cohort at baseline, at cycle 4 day 1 and at cycle 7 day 1. Samples came from an open-label, multicenter, first-in-human phase I dose-escalation trial of ivuxolimab. Adults with locally advanced or metastatic head and neck squamous cell, hepatocellular, melanoma or renal cell carcinoma were enrolled in the trial. Before TCR sequencing, CD4+ T cells and CD8+ T cells were sorted from peripheral blood as separate populations. As for this clone: Its antigen has not been determined. Per-base quality was not reported, and no clone a single base away is much larger than it.

To sequence the TCRbeta CDR3 region, genomic DNA was isolated from the sorted cells. The immunoSEQ Assay was used to sequence the TCRbeta CDR3 regions. TCRdb obtained this table from immuneACCESS and retained in-frame rearrangements with V and J assigned. These tables miss some clones; where compared with another copy, unresolved V genes account for less than half of the shortfall, and the remainder is unexplained. For this sample the table gives about 68,000 clones, of which about 90% were detected only once. The top ten hold about 0.31% of the sample. For CDR1 and CDR2, the germline V gene lists SGHRS and YFSETQ. CDR3 length: 14 amino acids, cysteine to phenylalanine. Just CDR3 DNA is preserved here, 42 bases in frame from base 1. V has 2 bases trimmed and J has 0 bases trimmed; junction bases matching no gene number 1.

The TCR originated in an adult with an advanced solid tumor such as melanoma, head and neck, liver or kidney cancer. The chain is assembled from TRBV5-1 and TRBJ2-7, with 8 bases in between that match TRBD2. The input for sequencing was CD4+ or CD8+ T cells sorted from blood, taken in a trial of the OX40 agonist ivuxolimab. The CDR3 reads CASSFAGGSYEQYF. The DNA reads TGCGCCAGCAGCTTTGCGGGAGGCTCCTACGAGCAGTACTTC.